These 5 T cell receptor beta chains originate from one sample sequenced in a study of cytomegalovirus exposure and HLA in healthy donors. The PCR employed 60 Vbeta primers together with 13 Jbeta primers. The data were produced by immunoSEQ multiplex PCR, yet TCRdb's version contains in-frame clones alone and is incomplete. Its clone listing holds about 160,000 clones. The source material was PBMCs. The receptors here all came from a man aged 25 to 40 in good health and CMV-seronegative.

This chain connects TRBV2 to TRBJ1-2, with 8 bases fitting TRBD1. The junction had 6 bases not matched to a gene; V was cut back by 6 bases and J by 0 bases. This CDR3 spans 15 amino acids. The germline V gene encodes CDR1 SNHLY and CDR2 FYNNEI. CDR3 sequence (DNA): TGTGCCAGCAGGGAGGGACAGGCCCCTAACTATGGCTACACCTTC. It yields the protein CASREGQAPNYGYTF.

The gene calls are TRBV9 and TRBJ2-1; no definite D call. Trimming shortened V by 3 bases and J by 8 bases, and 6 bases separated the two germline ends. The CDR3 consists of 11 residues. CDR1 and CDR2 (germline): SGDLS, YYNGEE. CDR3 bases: TGTGCCAGCAGCGCAGGTGATGAGCAGTTCTTC. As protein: CASSAGDEQFF.

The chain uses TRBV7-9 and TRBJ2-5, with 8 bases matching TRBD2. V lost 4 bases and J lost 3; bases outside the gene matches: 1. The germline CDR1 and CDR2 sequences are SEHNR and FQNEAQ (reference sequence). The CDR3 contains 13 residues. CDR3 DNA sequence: TGTGCCAGCAGCTATAGCGGGAAAGAGACCCAGTACTTC. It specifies CASSYSGKETQYF.

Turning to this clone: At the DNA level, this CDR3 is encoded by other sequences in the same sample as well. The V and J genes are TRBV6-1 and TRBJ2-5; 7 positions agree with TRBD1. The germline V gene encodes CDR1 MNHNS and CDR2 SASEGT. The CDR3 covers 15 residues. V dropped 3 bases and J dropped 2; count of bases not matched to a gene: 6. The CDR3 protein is CASSERDRVQETQYF. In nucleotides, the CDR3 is TGTGCCAGCAGTGAGCGAGACAGGGTACAAGAGACCCAGTACTTC.

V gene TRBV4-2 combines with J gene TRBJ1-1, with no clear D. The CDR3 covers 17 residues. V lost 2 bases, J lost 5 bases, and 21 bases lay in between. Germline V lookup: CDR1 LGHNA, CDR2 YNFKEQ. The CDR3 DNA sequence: TGTGCCAGCAGCCAAAAAAATATTCCGGCGGCTGAAACTGAAGCTTTCTTT. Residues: CASSQKNIPAAETEAFF.